The clone carrying this T cell receptor (beta chain) was counted between two and nine times. The source of the sample is a study of blood T cell repertoires in COVID-19. Study-wide context: Samples came from the United States, Italy and Spain, spanning acute and convalescent COVID-19. In each case, the material was cDNA or gDNA derived from T cells, B-cell-depleted T cells, or PBMCs.

This CDR3 region has 15 residues. Trimming took off 4 bases at V and 5 bases at J, with 14 bases between the two ends. The germline V gene has CDR1 MGHRA and CDR2 YSYEKL. Authors' methods: Estimation of nucleated cell counts relied on the amplification of reference gene primers. The repertoire was sequenced with immunoSEQ multiplex PCR; TCRdb's copy has only in-frame clones and lacks some. V and J calls and clone size are given by that table; D and trimming were obtained from the DNA. The table has more than 100,000 clones, more than 75% seen once; the top ten hold under 2.5%. The J gene is TRBJ2-2, the V gene TRBV4-1; TRBD2 might be the D (5 bases). This TCR derives from a man in his fifties or sixties with active COVID-19. The specimen was peripheral blood. For the CDR3, the DNA is TGCGCCAGCAGCCTTGGTCTAGCCGGAACCGGGGAGCTGTTTTTT. Amino acids: CASSLGLAGTGELFF.